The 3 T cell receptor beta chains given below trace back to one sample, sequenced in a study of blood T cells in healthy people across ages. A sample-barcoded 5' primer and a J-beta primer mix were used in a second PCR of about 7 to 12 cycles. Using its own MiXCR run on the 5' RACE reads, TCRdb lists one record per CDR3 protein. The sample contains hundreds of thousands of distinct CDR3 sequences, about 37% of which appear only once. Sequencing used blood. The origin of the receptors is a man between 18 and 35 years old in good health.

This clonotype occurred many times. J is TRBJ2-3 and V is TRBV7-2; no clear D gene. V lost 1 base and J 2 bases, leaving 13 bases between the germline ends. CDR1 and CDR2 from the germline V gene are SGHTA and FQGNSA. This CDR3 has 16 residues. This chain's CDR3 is CASSLVGPAATDTQYF. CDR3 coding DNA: TGTGCCAGCAGCTTAGTGGGTCCCGCGGCCACAGATACGCAGTATTTT.

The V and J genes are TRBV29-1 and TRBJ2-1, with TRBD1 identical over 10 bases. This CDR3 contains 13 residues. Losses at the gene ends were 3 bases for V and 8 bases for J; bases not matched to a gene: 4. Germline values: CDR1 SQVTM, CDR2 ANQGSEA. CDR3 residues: CSVDGQGVHEQFF. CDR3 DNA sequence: TGCAGCGTTGACGGACAGGGGGTCCATGAGCAGTTCTTC.

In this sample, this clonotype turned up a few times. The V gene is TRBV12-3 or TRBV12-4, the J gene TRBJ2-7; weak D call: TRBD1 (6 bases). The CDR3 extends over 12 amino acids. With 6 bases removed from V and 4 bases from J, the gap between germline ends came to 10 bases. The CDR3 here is CASSPGEYEQYF. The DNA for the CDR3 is TGTGCCAGCAGCCCAGGGGAGTACGAGCAGTACTTC.